This is a list of T cell receptor beta chains from one sample in a study of beta chain features in type 1 diabetes. Some clones are missing from TCRdb's copy, which holds only in-frame ones; the method was immunoSEQ multiplex PCR. In the table there are roughly 150,000 clones, about 8.1% of which are singletons. Sequencing input: central memory CD4+ T cells from blood. The source of these receptors is a young man in good health. Both conserved end residues are part of each CDR3. D genes are given only for firm matches. Clone size is not always given. Where it is, it says once, few, many or a class for expanded clones.

cdr3_nt cdr3_aa clone_size j_call v_call d_call
TGTGCCAGCAGCTTAGCGCGCAACACAGATACGCAGTATTTT CASSLARNTDTQYF many TRBJ2-3 TRBV7-2 -
TGCGCCAGCAGCGTTACAGAACCCCACGAGCAGTACTTC CASSVTEPHEQYF few TRBJ2-7 TRBV5-1 -
TGTGCCAGTAATAGGGGGCGCTCTGGGGCCAACGTCCTGACTTTC CASNRGRSGANVLTF - TRBJ2-6 TRBV19 TRBD1
TGTGCCAGCAGCCGCGGGGGGCTGACCACCGGGGAGCTGTTTTTT CASSRGGLTTGELFF - TRBJ2-2 TRBV7-9 TRBD2
TGTGCCACCAGCAGAGCTAGCGGGAGGGTGACAGATACGCAGTATTTT CATSRASGRVTDTQYF - TRBJ2-3 TRBV15 TRBD2
TGTGCCAGTAGGGTAAAGGACAGGAGCTCTGAAGCTTTCTTT CASRVKDRSSEAFF few TRBJ1-1 TRBV19 TRBD1
TGCGCCAGCAGCCAAGACGCGAGTCAGCCCCAGCATTTT CASSQDASQPQHF many TRBJ1-5 TRBV4-3 -
TGTGCCAGCAGTTTGGGCCTAGCGGGGATATACGAGCAGTACTTC CASSLGLAGIYEQYF - TRBJ2-7 TRBV28 TRBD2
TGTGCCAGCAGCGATAATCAAGCGGGAGAAGAGACCCAGTACTTC CASSDNQAGEETQYF many TRBJ2-5 TRBV5-4 TRBD2
TGTGCCAGCAGCGTAGCCGGGAGGGCTACCGGGGAGCTGTTTTTT CASSVAGRATGELFF many TRBJ2-2 TRBV9 TRBD2
TGTGCCAGCAGTCCGGACAGGGAGGACACCATATATTTT CASSPDREDTIYF - TRBJ1-3 TRBV27 TRBD1
TGCGCCAGCAGCCAGGGATTGAGGCCGGGAGGAGATGAGCAGTTCTTC CASSQGLRPGGDEQFF - TRBJ2-1 TRBV4-3 TRBD2
TGTGCCAGCAGTTCTGGGGACAAACGCACAGATACGCAGTATTTT CASSSGDKRTDTQYF few TRBJ2-3 TRBV6-5 -
TGTGCCAGCAGTTACTCGGGGACATACTATGGCTACACCTTC CASSYSGTYYGYTF - TRBJ1-2 TRBV10-3 -
TGTGCCATCAATTCAGGGGGAGGAAGTTTCGGCTACACCTTC CAINSGGGSFGYTF few TRBJ1-2 TRBV10-3 TRBD1
TGTGCCAGCATCCCGGGAGGGCAGGATACGCAGTATTTT CASIPGGQDTQYF few TRBJ2-3 TRBV28 TRBD2
TGTGCCTGGACCGGTTTGGGAGCTGGGTACACTGAAGCTTTCTTT CAWTGLGAGYTEAFF - TRBJ1-1 TRBV30 -
TGTGCCAGCAGCTTAGACGGCAGGCCCACAGATACGCAGTATTTT CASSLDGRPTDTQYF - TRBJ2-3 TRBV7-2 -
TGTGCCAGCAGTTTCCGGCCAGGGGGTGGGGGCTACACCTTC CASSFRPGGGGYTF - TRBJ1-2 TRBV28 TRBD1
TGTGCCAGCAGCTCCACAGGACGTGAGCAGTTCTTC CASSSTGREQFF few TRBJ2-1 TRBV7-3 -
TGTGCCAGCAGTCTACTAGCAAACAATGAGCAGTTCTTC CASSLLANNEQFF few TRBJ2-1 TRBV7-3 -
TGTGCCAGCAGTTTACGGAGAATGGATAGCTCTGGGGCCAACGTCCTGACTTTC CASSLRRMDSSGANVLTF many TRBJ2-6 TRBV27 -
TGTGCCATCAGTGAGTCCGGCGGGGTCGGGGAGACCCAGTACTTC CAISESGGVGETQYF - TRBJ2-5 TRBV10-3 -
TGTGCCAGCAGCTCCCACACGAACACTGAAGCTTTCTTT CASSSHTNTEAFF few TRBJ1-1 TRBV7-2 -
TGTGCCAGCTCTCCCCTAGGGGCTAACTATGGCTACACCTTC CASSPLGANYGYTF few TRBJ1-2 TRBV18 -
TGTGCCAGCAGCTCTGGGCAGACCTATGGCTACACCTTC CASSSGQTYGYTF few TRBJ1-2 TRBV7-3 -
TGTGCCAGCAGCTACGGGACAGGGGGGGAGACCCAGTACTTC CASSYGTGGETQYF - TRBJ2-5 TRBV5-4 TRBD1
TGCGCCAGCAGCCCCCCCGGGGGGGCCTACAATGAGCAGTTCTTC CASSPPGGAYNEQFF many TRBJ2-1 TRBV5-1 TRBD2
TGTGCCAGCACCCTGACAGGGACGCAGTATTTT CASTLTGTQYF few TRBJ2-3 TRBV7-9 TRBD1
TGTGCCAGCTCACCGGAGTACGATCAGCCCCAGCATTTT CASSPEYDQPQHF few TRBJ1-5 TRBV18 -
TGTGCCAGCAGCCCAGCGGGAGGTGGATACGAGCAGTACTTC CASSPAGGGYEQYF - TRBJ2-7 TRBV7-2 TRBD2
TGTGCCAGCAGTCCTAGGACAGTCTCCTACGAGCAGTACTTC CASSPRTVSYEQYF - TRBJ2-7 TRBV27 -
TGTGCCAGCAGCTTTTTTCCGGATGAAAAACTGTTTTTT CASSFFPDEKLFF - TRBJ1-4 TRBV7-3 -
TGTGCCAGCGCGGACTACTCCTACGAGCAGTACTTC CASADYSYEQYF many TRBJ2-7 TRBV6-6 -
TGTGCCAGCAGTTACTCGGACAGGGGGCCATACAATGAGCAGTTCTTC CASSYSDRGPYNEQFF many TRBJ2-1 TRBV6-5 TRBD1
TGTGCCAGCAGTTCCGGGACAGGGCTCTCTGGGGCCAACGTCCTGACTTTC CASSSGTGLSGANVLTF few TRBJ2-6 TRBV2 TRBD1